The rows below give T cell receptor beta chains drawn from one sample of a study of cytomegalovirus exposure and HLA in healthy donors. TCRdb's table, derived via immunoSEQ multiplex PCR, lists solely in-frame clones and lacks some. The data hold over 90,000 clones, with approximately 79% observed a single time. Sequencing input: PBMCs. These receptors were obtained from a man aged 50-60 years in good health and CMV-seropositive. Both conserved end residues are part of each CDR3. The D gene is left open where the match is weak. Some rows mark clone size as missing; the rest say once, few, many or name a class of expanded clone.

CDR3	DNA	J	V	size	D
CASSLGANQPQHF	TGTGCCAGCAGCTTAGGGGCCAATCAGCCCCAGCATTTT	TRBJ1-5	TRBV11-2	-	-
CASSPGGGYTEAFF	TGTGCCAGCAGCCCGGGTGGGGGGTACACTGAAGCTTTCTTT	TRBJ1-1	TRBV7-9	-	-
CASSHHRGSETQYF	TGCGCCAGCAGCCACCACAGGGGGAGTGAGACCCAGTACTTC	TRBJ2-5	TRBV4-3	once	TRBD1
CSVRTGGLDTEAFF	TGCAGCGTGAGGACAGGGGGCTTGGACACTGAAGCTTTCTTT	TRBJ1-1	TRBV29-1	-	TRBD1
CASSSTGGYQGNTEAFF	TGTGCCAGCAGCTCGACAGGGGGCTATCAGGGGAACACTGAAGCTTTCTTT	TRBJ1-1	TRBV5-4	-	TRBD1
CASSYSGQGARDTQYF	TGTGCCAGCAGTTACTCAGGACAGGGGGCGAGAGATACGCAGTATTTT	TRBJ2-3	TRBV6-5	-	TRBD1
CASSLGGGETQYF	TGTGCCAGCAGCTTAGGGGGGGGAGAGACCCAGTACTTC	TRBJ2-5	TRBV7-9	-	TRBD2
CASSPSTFSGANVLTF	TGTGCCAGCAGCCCTTCGACATTTTCTGGGGCCAACGTCCTGACTTTC	TRBJ2-6	TRBV9	once	-
CASSSRGTDTQYF	TGTGCCAGCAGCTCCAGGGGAACAGATACGCAGTATTTT	TRBJ2-3	TRBV6-5	-	-
CASSPGYEQYF	TGTGCCAGCAGCCCCGGCTACGAGCAGTACTTC	TRBJ2-7	TRBV7-2	-	-
CASSAQGSGELFF	TGCGCCAGCAGCGCCCAGGGTAGTGGGGAGCTGTTTTTT	TRBJ2-2	TRBV5-1	-	-
CASSFVYISRVAGTYQETQYF	TGTGCCAGCAGTTTCGTTTATATATCCCGGGTGGCCGGGACATACCAAGAGACCCAGTACTTC	TRBJ2-5	TRBV27	-	-
CASSRDSRNYNEQFF	TGTGCCAGCAGCCGGGACTCCCGAAACTACAATGAGCAGTTCTTC	TRBJ2-1	TRBV6-1	-	-
CASSEQGLAGVGQETQYF	TGCGCCAGCAGTGAGCAGGGGCTAGCGGGAGTAGGCCAAGAGACCCAGTACTTC	TRBJ2-5	TRBV10-1	-	TRBD2
CASMGLAGNTQYF	TGTGCCAGTATGGGACTAGCGGGAAATACGCAGTATTTT	TRBJ2-3	TRBV19	-	TRBD2
CASMRGIGYTF	TGTGCCAGCATGAGAGGGATTGGCTACACCTTC	TRBJ1-2	TRBV6-5	-	-
CASSYSILADPYEQYF	TGTGCCAGCAGTTACTCGATCCTAGCGGATCCCTACGAGCAGTACTTC	TRBJ2-7	TRBV6-5	-	TRBD2
CAWSGVSGRTGELFF	TGTGCCTGGAGTGGAGTTAGCGGGAGAACCGGGGAGCTGTTTTTT	TRBJ2-2	TRBV30	-	TRBD2
CAWSVTVQETQYF	TGTGCCTGGAGTGTCACAGTCCAAGAGACCCAGTACTTC	TRBJ2-5	TRBV30	-	-
CASSSYGTDTEAFF	TGTGCCAGCAGTTCCTACGGGACAGACACTGAAGCTTTCTTT	TRBJ1-1	TRBV27	-	TRBD1
CASSLTGGRPYEQYF	TGTGCCAGCAGCTTAACGGGAGGGCGGCCCTACGAGCAGTACTTC	TRBJ2-7	TRBV7-3	-	TRBD2
CASTSGTGGTDTQYF	TGCGCCAGCACCTCCGGGACAGGGGGCACAGATACGCAGTATTTT	TRBJ2-3	TRBV5-1	-	TRBD1
CASSQSVAVNTGELFF	TGTGCCAGCAGCCAATCCGTAGCGGTGAACACCGGGGAGCTGTTTTTT	TRBJ2-2	TRBV4-2	few	-
CASSLQGVRQPQHF	TGTGCCAGCAGTCTGCAGGGGGTACGACAGCCCCAGCATTTT	TRBJ1-5	TRBV6-6	-	TRBD1
CASSDSTASGANVLTF	TGTGCCAGCAGTGACTCAACAGCCTCTGGGGCCAACGTCCTGACTTTC	TRBJ2-6	TRBV6-4	-	-
CSVSFGVRGTYEQYF	TGCAGCGTTAGCTTCGGGGTTAGGGGGACCTACGAGCAGTACTTC	TRBJ2-7	TRBV29-1	-	-
CASSLIGGNGEQYF	TGTGCCAGCAGCTTAATAGGGGGTAATGGCGAGCAGTACTTC	TRBJ2-7	TRBV13	-	-
CASSVYGTNTEAFF	TGTGCCAGCAGCGTCTATGGTACGAACACTGAAGCTTTCTTT	TRBJ1-1	TRBV9	few	-
CASSEGGDRGEKLFF	TGTGCCAGCAGTGAAGGGGGGGACAGGGGTGAAAAACTGTTTTTT	TRBJ1-4	TRBV2	few	TRBD1
CASSFYREPTEAFF	TGTGCCAGCAGCTTTTACAGGGAACCCACTGAAGCTTTCTTT	TRBJ1-1	TRBV7-9	few	-
CASRSPAGGYEQYF	TGTGCCAGCCGATCTCCCGCGGGAGGCTACGAGCAGTACTTC	TRBJ2-7	TRBV28	-	TRBD2
CASSPGLAKSQFF	TGTGCCAGTAGCCCGGGACTAGCGAAATCGCAGTTCTTC	TRBJ2-1	TRBV19	-	TRBD2
CASSMDRANSPLHF	TGTGCCAGCAGTATGGACAGGGCTAATTCACCCCTCCACTTT	TRBJ1-6	TRBV6-1	-	TRBD1
CASIGQGRGTNEKLFF	TGCGCCAGCATAGGACAGGGAAGAGGGACTAATGAAAAACTGTTTTTT	TRBJ1-4	TRBV23-1	-	TRBD1
CASSLSGTSGSNEQFF	TGTGCCAGCAGCCTCTCCGGGACTAGCGGGAGTAATGAGCAGTTCTTC	TRBJ2-1	TRBV7-9	-	TRBD2
CASSRTGKGDEQYF	TGTGCCAGCAGCCGGACAGGGAAGGGCGACGAGCAGTACTTC	TRBJ2-7	TRBV7-9	-	TRBD1
CASSVAGTSSYEQYF	TGTGCCAGCAGCGTAGCTGGCACCAGCTCCTACGAGCAGTACTTC	TRBJ2-7	TRBV9	-	-
CASSQDLLKNTEAFF	TGTGCCAGCAGCCAAGATCTTCTTAAGAACACTGAAGCTTTCTTT	TRBJ1-1	TRBV4-2	-	-
CASSQETSTNTGELFF	TGTGCCAGCAGTCAAGAGACATCCACGAACACCGGGGAGCTGTTTTTT	TRBJ2-2	TRBV27	-	-
CASSPVGTGDNEQFF	TGTGCCAGCTCACCCGTCGGGACAGGGGACAATGAGCAGTTCTTC	TRBJ2-1	TRBV18	-	TRBD1
CASSLQGTGNTIYF	TGTGCCAGCAGTTTACAGGGCACTGGAAACACCATATATTTT	TRBJ1-3	TRBV28	-	-
CASSQLETTWDGANSNQPQHF	TGTGCCAGCAGCCAACTCGAGACAACCTGGGATGGGGCAAACAGCAATCAGCCCCAGCATTTT	TRBJ1-5	TRBV14	once	-
CASSQGYGLIGAGELFF	TGCGCCAGCAGCCAAGGTTATGGACTCATCGGGGCCGGGGAGCTGTTTTTT	TRBJ2-2	TRBV4-1	-	-
CASSSDRDGYNEQFF	TGTGCCAGCAGCTCCGACAGAGATGGCTACAATGAGCAGTTCTTC	TRBJ2-1	TRBV27	-	-
CAINREINTDTQYF	TGTGCCATCAATAGGGAGATCAACACAGATACGCAGTATTTT	TRBJ2-3	TRBV10-3	once	-
CASSLGGQGTEAFF	TGCGCCAGCAGCTTAGGGGGACAGGGCACTGAAGCTTTCTTT	TRBJ1-1	TRBV5-1	-	TRBD1
CAWSVSGGFNSPLHF	TGTGCCTGGAGTGTAAGCGGGGGCTTTAATTCACCCCTCCACTTT	TRBJ1-6	TRBV30	-	-
CASSDSPAGPTDTQYF	TGTGCCAGCAGTGACTCCCCAGCGGGGCCCACAGATACGCAGTATTTT	TRBJ2-3	TRBV6-4	-	TRBD2
CASSVESGRGNEQFF	TGTGCCAGCAGCGTAGAAAGCGGGAGGGGTAATGAGCAGTTCTTC	TRBJ2-1	TRBV9	-	TRBD2
CASSPASGLAGTDTQYF	TGTGCCAGCAGTCCGGCCTCGGGACTAGCGGGCACAGATACGCAGTATTTT	TRBJ2-3	TRBV27	-	TRBD2